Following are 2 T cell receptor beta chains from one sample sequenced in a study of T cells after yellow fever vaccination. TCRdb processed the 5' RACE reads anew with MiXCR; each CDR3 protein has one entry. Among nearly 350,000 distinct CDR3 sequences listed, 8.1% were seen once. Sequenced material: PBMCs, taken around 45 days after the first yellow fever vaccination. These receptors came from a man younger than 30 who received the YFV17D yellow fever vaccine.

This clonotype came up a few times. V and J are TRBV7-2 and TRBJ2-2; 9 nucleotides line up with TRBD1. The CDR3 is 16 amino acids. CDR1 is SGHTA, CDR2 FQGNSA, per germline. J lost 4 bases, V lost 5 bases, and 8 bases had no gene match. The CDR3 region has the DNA TGTGCCAGCAGCCCTAGGACAGGGGCGGGCACCGGGGAGCTGTTTTTT. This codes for CASSPRTGAGTGELFF.

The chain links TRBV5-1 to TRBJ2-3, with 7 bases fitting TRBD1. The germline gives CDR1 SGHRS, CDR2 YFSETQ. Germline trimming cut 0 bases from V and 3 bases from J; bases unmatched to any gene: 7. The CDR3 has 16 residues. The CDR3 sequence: CASSLAYRGLTDTQYF. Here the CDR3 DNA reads TGCGCCAGCAGCTTGGCGTACAGGGGTTTAACAGATACGCAGTATTTT.